This is a list of T cell receptor beta chains from one sample in a study of blood T cell repertoires in COVID-19. Libraries were prepared by immunoSEQ multiplex PCR; TCRdb keeps only in-frame clonotypes and omits some of them. The sample holds 140,000 to 150,000 clones, under 90% seen once. What was sequenced was peripheral blood. The source is a man in his 70s who had recovered from COVID-19. The CDR3 runs from the conserved cysteine through the conserved F or W. D genes are given only for firm matches. Rows may omit the clone size; those that give it use once, few, many or a size class.

15,TRBJ2-7,NA,TRBV29-1,NA,CSVEGTATTPYEQYF,TGCAGCGTTGAAGGGACAGCAACCACACCCTACGAGCAGTACTTC
15,TRBJ1-5,once,TRBV11-3,NA,CASSLRQDSNQPQHF,TGTGCCAGCAGCTTAAGACAGGATAGCAATCAGCCCCAGCATTTT
12,TRBJ1-2,once,TRBV12-3/TRBV12-4,TRBD1,CASRDRGNGYTF,TGTGCCAGCAGGGACAGGGGGAATGGCTACACCTTC
14,TRBJ2-7,NA,TRBV30,TRBD1,CAWRGQGAFHEQYF,TGTGCCTGGAGGGGACAGGGGGCTTTCCACGAGCAGTACTTC
18,TRBJ2-1,once,TRBV28,TRBD2,CASSSASGVTSSYNEQFF,TGTGCCAGCAGTTCGGCTAGCGGGGTGACTTCCTCCTACAATGAGCAGTTCTTC
13,TRBJ2-3,NA,TRBV5-6,NA,CASLAGRTDTQYF,TGTGCCAGCCTTGCGGGACGCACAGATACGCAGTATTTT
15,TRBJ2-7,NA,TRBV5-4,NA,CASSLGGPWEYEQYF,TGTGCCAGCAGCTTGGGGGGTCCCTGGGAGTACGAGCAGTACTTC
17,TRBJ2-1,medium-sized,TRBV18,TRBD2,CASSLEASGSAVGEQFF,TGTGCCAGCTCACTCGAAGCTAGCGGGAGCGCCGTGGGTGAGCAGTTCTTC
13,TRBJ2-1,NA,TRBV7-2,NA,CASSLGWGEEQFF,TGTGCCAGCAGCTTAGGGTGGGGGGAGGAGCAGTTCTTC
14,TRBJ2-1,NA,TRBV6-5,TRBD2,CASRRLADYNEQFF,TGTGCCAGCAGGCGACTAGCGGACTACAATGAGCAGTTCTTC
13,TRBJ2-3,NA,TRBV12-5,NA,CASGLRGTDTQYF,TGTGCTAGTGGTTTGAGGGGTACAGATACGCAGTATTTT
15,TRBJ2-7,NA,TRBV7-9,NA,CASSPSLRSSYEQYF,TGTGCCAGCAGCCCGAGCTTGCGGAGCTCCTACGAGCAGTACTTC
13,TRBJ1-6,NA,TRBV14,TRBD1,CASRENRGAPLHF,TGTGCCAGCAGGGAAAACAGGGGTGCACCCCTCCACTTT
14,TRBJ2-4,NA,TRBV19,NA,CASSSDSVQNIQYF,TGTGCCAGTAGTAGCGACAGTGTACAAAACATTCAGTACTTC
13,TRBJ1-4,NA,TRBV19,TRBD1,CASIGTGNEKLFF,TGTGCCAGTATCGGGACAGGGAATGAAAAACTGTTTTTT
14,TRBJ2-1,NA,TRBV10-3,TRBD1,CAISEGDRDDEQFF,TGTGCCATCAGTGAGGGGGACAGGGACGATGAGCAGTTCTTC
14,TRBJ2-1,once,TRBV30,NA,CAWGRGTSYNEQFF,TGTGCCTGGGGCAGGGGGACTTCGTACAATGAGCAGTTCTTC
15,TRBJ2-2,NA,TRBV27,NA,CASSFRSGDTGELFF,TGTGCCAGCAGTTTTAGGTCCGGGGACACCGGGGAGCTGTTTTTT
15,TRBJ2-7,NA,TRBV30,NA,CAWSVSLGLGHEQYF,TGTGCCTGGAGTGTATCTTTAGGTTTGGGCCACGAGCAGTACTTC
17,TRBJ1-2,NA,TRBV4-3,TRBD1,CASSQDDRDTTRYGYTF,TGCGCCAGCAGCCAAGATGACAGGGACACGACGAGGTATGGCTACACCTTC
16,TRBJ2-2,few,TRBV30,TRBD2,CAWSGVAGANTGELFF,TGTGCCTGGAGTGGGGTAGCGGGAGCGAACACCGGGGAGCTGTTTTTT